Below are 22 T cell receptor beta chains sequenced from a single sample in a study of T cells after yellow fever vaccination. TCRdb ran MiXCR on the 5' RACE reads and lists one entry per CDR3 protein. Of hundreds of thousands of distinct CDR3 sequences in the sample, over 5% were seen once. Sequenced here: PBMCs, sampled 5 days after the yellow fever booster vaccination. These receptors originate from a man younger than 45 who received the YFV17D yellow fever vaccine.

This clonotype has a count of ten or more. The rearrangement uses TRBV12-3 or TRBV12-4 and TRBJ2-6; no firm D call. Trimming removed 5 bases at V and 1 base at J, with 6 bases between. The CDR3 runs to 14 residues. The DNA for the CDR3 is TGTGCCAGCAGTGTCTTATCTGGGGCCAACGTCCTGACTTTC. This encodes CASSVLSGANVLTF.

V gene TRBV18 combines with J gene TRBJ2-7; TRBD2 matches 12 bases. Trimming took 4 bases from V and 5 from J; bases not matched to a gene: 9. CDR1 KGHSH and CDR2 LQKENI come from the germline V gene. The CDR3 has 16 residues. The CDR3 nucleotides are TGTGCCAGCTCACTCCCCGGGACTAGCGGGCTCGACGAGCAGTACTTC. Amino acids: CASSLPGTSGLDEQYF.

Only a few counts were recorded for this clonotype. The CDR3 sequence: CSARDRGQNSNQPQHF. DNA of the CDR3: TGCAGTGCTAGAGATCGAGGACAAAATAGCAATCAGCCCCAGCATTTT. V usage is TRBV20-1 and J usage is TRBJ1-5, with D possibly being TRBD1 (5 bases). The CDR3 covers 16 residues. V gave up 0 bases and J gave up 0 bases, with 12 bases separating them. CDR1 is DFQATT and CDR2 is SNEGSKA in the germline V gene (reference sequence).

In this sample, this clonotype turned up a few times. The V call is TRBV19, the J call TRBJ2-5; 10 bases agree with TRBD2. V shed 7 bases and J 7 bases; nucleotides not matched to a gene: 12. Germline V lookup: CDR1 LNHDA, CDR2 SQIVND (reference sequence). This CDR3 comprises 15 residues. In DNA, the CDR3 is TGTGCCAGTATGAGAGGGACTAGCGCCACGGGGACCCAGTACTTC. Translation gives CASMRGTSATGTQYF.

This clonotype has ten or more counts. This rearrangement joins TRBV30 to TRBJ2-2, with no clear D. V lost 2 bases and J 7 bases, leaving 8 bases between the germline ends. The CDR3 runs 12 residues. Looked up from germline, CDR1 is GTSNPN and CDR2 is SVGIG (reference sequence). The CDR3 DNA follows: TGTGCCTGGAGTCGTCTTATCGGGGAGCTGTTTTTT. This gives the protein CAWSRLIGELFF.

This clonotype was detected many times. The rearrangement joins TRBV5-6 to TRBJ2-7; no firm D call. Germline V gene sequence: CDR1 SGHDT, CDR2 YYEEEE. This CDR3 spans 16 amino acids. V shed 4 bases and J shed 6 bases, with 23 bases lying between them. CDR3 DNA sequence: TGTGCCAGCAGCAGGTGGTGGGTACGGTCGTCTCTCGAGCAGTACTTC. It encodes CASSRWWVRSSLEQYF.

This clonotype has a handful of counts. The chain employs TRBV7-2 and TRBJ1-1, with TRBD1 matching 7 bases. Germline assignment: CDR1 SGHTA and CDR2 FQGNSA. The CDR3 length is 13 residues. J lost 9 bases, V lost 6 bases, and 10 bases had no gene match. The CDR3 loop is CASRPQGSSKAFF. CDR3 DNA sequence: TGTGCCAGCAGACCACAGGGGTCGAGCAAAGCTTTCTTT.

In its sample, this clonotype was seen a few times. This sequence joins TRBV6-2 or TRBV6-3 and TRBJ2-1; D call uncertain. Per the germline V gene, CDR1 is MNHEY and CDR2 is SVGEGT. This CDR3 has 14 amino acids. With 7 bases removed from V and 8 bases from J, the gap between germline ends came to 18 bases. This CDR3 is CASTKLPESDEQFF. The DNA of the CDR3 is TGTGCCAGCACCAAACTCCCAGAATCCGATGAGCAGTTCTTC.

This clonotype was detected only a few times. V is TRBV6-1 and J is TRBJ2-2, with D unresolved. Germline V gene sequence: CDR1 MNHNS, CDR2 SASEGT. The CDR3 sequence is 15 residues long. The ends were cut back, 4 bases at V and 1 base at J, with 10 bases in the middle. The CDR3 loop is CASSAHMGNTGELFF. CDR3 coding DNA: TGTGCCAGCAGTGCACACATGGGGAACACCGGGGAGCTGTTTTTT.

With regard to this clonotype: The CDR3 does not close with the conserved phenylalanine or tryptophan, likely indicating a read error. The chain employs TRBV7-2 and TRBJ1-1; D unclear. CDR1 is SGHTA, CDR2 FQGNSA, per germline. The CDR3 is made up of 12 amino acids. V shed 3 bases and J shed 7 bases, with 9 bases lying between them. The CDR3 bases are TGTGCCAGCAGCTTGGGTTCCGTTGAAGCTTTCTTG. This sequence encodes CASSLGSVEAFL.

This clonotype was detected many times. This chain connects TRBV20-1 to TRBJ2-7, with TRBD2 matching 11 bases. The CDR3 is 16 amino acids. The V and J ends lost 0 bases and 3 bases, in that order; junction bases with no gene match: 7. The germline gives CDR1 DFQATT, CDR2 SNEGSKA (reference sequence). As DNA, the CDR3 is TGCAGTGCTAGAGACCTTAGGACTAGCGGGTTCTACGAGCAGTACTTC. It codes for CSARDLRTSGFYEQYF.

This rearrangement joins TRBV7-2 to TRBJ1-1, with D uncertain. The length of the CDR3 is 16 residues. V was cut by 0 bases and J by 0 bases, with 11 bases left in between. Germline CDR1 SGHTA, CDR2 FQGNSA. CDR3 nucleotides: TGTGCCAGCAGCTTAGCGCCAGGACCCCTGAACACTGAAGCTTTCTTT. Its translation: CASSLAPGPLNTEAFF.

This clonotype was counted many times. The rearrangement links TRBV29-1 to TRBJ2-3; D may correspond to TRBD1 or TRBD2 (5 bases each). CDR1 is SQVTM and CDR2 is ANQGSEA in the germline V gene. The CDR3 consists of 13 residues. Trimming removed 5 bases at V and 0 bases at J, with 9 bases between. CDR3 sequence reads: CSVTRDSTDTQYF. In DNA, the CDR3 is TGCAGCGTTACCCGGGACAGCACAGATACGCAGTATTTT.

This clonotype was counted a few times. The rearrangement joins TRBV5-1 to TRBJ2-7; D call uncertain. Germline V gene lookup returns CDR1 SGHRS and CDR2 YFSETQ. V shed 5 bases and J shed 0 bases, with 15 bases lying between them. The CDR3 extends over 15 amino acids. CDR3 sequence: CASRPHKVLSYEQYF. The CDR3 bases are TGCGCCAGCAGACCGCACAAAGTCCTCTCCTACGAGCAGTACTTC.

This clonotype appeared a few times. The chain recombines TRBV6-4 with TRBJ2-3; D is perhaps TRBD2 (6 bases). The germline V gene has CDR1 MRHNA and CDR2 SNTAGT. V was shortened by 8 bases and J by 3 bases, with 18 bases between the two germline ends. There are 15 residues in the CDR3. CDR3 loop: CASLNLLAFTDTQYF. The CDR3 nucleotides read TGTGCCAGCCTCAACCTGCTAGCGTTTACAGATACGCAGTATTTT.

This clonotype was detected a few times. The chain employs TRBV4-2 and TRBJ2-7, with 9 nucleotides matching TRBD2. Germline V gene sequence: CDR1 LGHNA, CDR2 YNFKEQ. The CDR3 runs 17 residues. Unmatched junction bases numbered 12, after V lost 1 base and J lost 5 bases. In DNA, the CDR3 is TGTGCCAGCAGCCAAGCCGCGTGGGCGGGACTAGCTAACGAGCAGTACTTC. Residues: CASSQAAWAGLANEQYF.

The table lists this clonotype with many counts. V gene TRBV5-1 combines with J gene TRBJ2-3; D perhaps matches TRBD2 (5 bases). The CDR3 is 14 amino acids. Between the trimmed V and J ends, which lost 6 bases and 0 bases, there was a span of 11 bases. CDR1 is SGHRS and CDR2 is YFSETQ in the germline V gene. The CDR3 DNA follows: TGCGCCAGCATGCAGCGGCAAAGCACAGATACGCAGTATTTT. As protein: CASMQRQSTDTQYF.

This clonotype occurred many times. The chain recombines TRBV7-6 with TRBJ2-5; D gene uncertain. CDR1 and CDR2 (germline): SGHVS, FNYEAQ. V was shortened by 3 bases and J by 1 base, with 6 bases between the two germline ends. This CDR3 spans 13 amino acids. DNA of the CDR3: TGTGCCAGCAGCTTGAGGATCCAAGAGACCCAGTACTTC. Residues: CASSLRIQETQYF.

This clonotype was counted ten times or more. This chain connects TRBV4-3 to TRBJ2-3; D is undetermined. CDR3 length: 14 residues. Trimming stripped 1 base from V and 2 bases from J, with 7 bases between. CDR1 is LGHNA and CDR2 is YSLEER in the germline V gene. The CDR3 sequence: CASSQGDYTDTQYF. DNA for the CDR3: TGCGCCAGCAGCCAAGGGGATTACACAGATACGCAGTATTTT.

This clonotype was counted only a few times. V gene TRBV5-1 combines with J gene TRBJ2-6; 7 bases align to TRBD1. This CDR3 comprises 18 residues. Germline V gives CDR1 SGHRS, CDR2 YFSETQ. Unmatched junction bases numbered 11, after V lost 4 bases and J lost 1 base. Here the CDR3 reads CASSGTGTADSGANVLTF. Written as DNA, the CDR3 is TGCGCCAGCAGCGGAACGGGGACAGCCGATTCTGGGGCCAACGTCCTGACTTTC.

This clonotype was observed many times. The chain uses TRBV28 and TRBJ2-7, with D unclear. The CDR3 spans 15 residues. V lost 2 bases, J lost 9 bases, and 20 bases lay in between. Germline values: CDR1 MDHEN, CDR2 SYDVKM. CDR3 amino acids: CASSLLLGSTSRQYF. In DNA form, the CDR3 reads TGTGCCAGCAGTTTACTATTAGGGTCAACTTCCCGGCAGTACTTC. Together with reference TRBV28 and TRBJ2-7, the CDR3 gives the full variable domain: DVKVTQSSRYLVKRTGEKVFLECVQDMDHENMFWYRQDPGLGLRLIYFSYDVKMKEKGDIPEGYSVSREKKERFSLILESASTNQTSMYLCASSLLLGSTSRQYFGPGTRLTVT.

This clonotype has just a few counts. This rearrangement joins TRBV29-1 to TRBJ1-1; 8 bases align to TRBD1. Losses at the gene ends were 7 bases for V and 1 base for J; bases not matched to a gene: 2. The CDR3 consists of 12 residues. CDR1 is SQVTM, CDR2 ANQGSEA, per germline. CDR3 protein: CSGTGGNTEAFF. DNA for the CDR3: TGCAGCGGAACAGGGGGGAACACTGAAGCTTTCTTT.